The following is a TCR beta chain sequence with its context. Its target is not known. Repertoires were generated with immunoSEQ multiplex PCR, while TCRdb's copy carries only in-frame clones and drops some. The sample lists tens of thousands of clones; more than 80% were seen once. The data originate from a study of OX40 agonist ivuxolimab in advanced cancers. Study observations and caveats: Expansion of clones was among the lowest in partial responders at 0.1-3.0 mg/kg.

Sampling times: baseline, cycle 4 day 1, cycle 7 day 1. Sequenced material: CD4+ or CD8+ T cells sorted from blood, taken in a trial of the OX40 agonist ivuxolimab. The clonotype was recovered from an adult with an advanced solid tumor such as melanoma, head and neck, liver or kidney cancer.

The CDR3 region has the DNA TGCGCCAGCAGCCAGCACCGGGACCTCAATCAGCCCCAGCATTTT. Protein: CASSQHRDLNQPQHF. The chain joins TRBV4-1 to TRBJ1-5, with D perhaps TRBD1 (5 bases). This CDR3 contains 15 residues. The V gene's germline CDR1 is MGHRA and CDR2 YSYEKL. V lost 3 bases and J lost 3, with 12 bases in between.